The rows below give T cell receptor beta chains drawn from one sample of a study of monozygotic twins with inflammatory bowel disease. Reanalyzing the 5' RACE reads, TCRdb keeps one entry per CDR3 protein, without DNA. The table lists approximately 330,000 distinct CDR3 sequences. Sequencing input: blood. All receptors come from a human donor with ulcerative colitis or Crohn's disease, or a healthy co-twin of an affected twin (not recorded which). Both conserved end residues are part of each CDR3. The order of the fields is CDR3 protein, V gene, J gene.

CDR3aa: CSVTRELAYEQYF
v_gene: TRBV20-1
j_gene: TRBJ2-7

CDR3aa: CASRPQGSSYNEQFF
v_gene: TRBV19
j_gene: TRBJ2-1

CDR3aa: CASNQGGGSPLHF
v_gene: TRBV6-5
j_gene: TRBJ1-6

CDR3aa: CSARDRAGGVYGYTF
v_gene: TRBV20-1
j_gene: TRBJ1-2

CDR3aa: CSAPGRLGQYF
v_gene: TRBV20-1
j_gene: TRBJ2-7

CDR3aa: CASRPHRNEQFF
v_gene: TRBV7-9
j_gene: TRBJ2-1

CDR3aa: CASSFRPIPNGANVLTF
v_gene: TRBV7-2
j_gene: TRBJ2-6

CDR3aa: CASSLTDRVGTEAFF
v_gene: TRBV12-3/TRBV12-4
j_gene: TRBJ1-1

CDR3aa: CSARGVGVPNTGELFF
v_gene: TRBV20-1
j_gene: TRBJ2-2

CDR3aa: CASSLGRDGEAFF
v_gene: TRBV12-3/TRBV12-4
j_gene: TRBJ1-1

CDR3aa: CASSTDRDLSDTQYF
v_gene: TRBV5-6
j_gene: TRBJ2-3

CDR3aa: CASRPGGDRGRNQPQHF
v_gene: TRBV7-2
j_gene: TRBJ1-5

CDR3aa: CASSLDVVSSYEQYF
v_gene: TRBV7-2
j_gene: TRBJ2-7

CDR3aa: CASSQDHPTGGNTGELFF
v_gene: TRBV4-3
j_gene: TRBJ2-2

CDR3aa: CASSQAVTGELFF
v_gene: TRBV3-1
j_gene: TRBJ2-2

CDR3aa: CSARLAGGLGEQFF
v_gene: TRBV20-1
j_gene: TRBJ2-1

CDR3aa: CSASRREGADTQYF
v_gene: TRBV20-1
j_gene: TRBJ2-3

CDR3aa: CASSRGWRGTQYF
v_gene: TRBV5-6
j_gene: TRBJ2-5

CDR3aa: CATLPGPIYNEQFF
v_gene: TRBV6-2/TRBV6-3
j_gene: TRBJ2-1

CDR3aa: CASSRGPYNEQFF
v_gene: TRBV12-3/TRBV12-4
j_gene: TRBJ2-1

CDR3aa: CASSEHVPNSGNTIYF
v_gene: TRBV6-1
j_gene: TRBJ1-3

CDR3aa: CASSLTVNQPQHF
v_gene: TRBV10-2
j_gene: TRBJ1-5

CDR3aa: CSVLRLAVGDTQYF
v_gene: TRBV29-1
j_gene: TRBJ2-3

CDR3aa: CASSYTGSHEQYF
v_gene: TRBV6-5
j_gene: TRBJ2-7

CDR3aa: CASSYSAGRETQYF
v_gene: TRBV6-5
j_gene: TRBJ2-5

CDR3aa: CASSLLSYGYTF
v_gene: TRBV7-2
j_gene: TRBJ1-2

CDR3aa: CAQTQIYEQYF
v_gene: TRBV10-3
j_gene: TRBJ2-7